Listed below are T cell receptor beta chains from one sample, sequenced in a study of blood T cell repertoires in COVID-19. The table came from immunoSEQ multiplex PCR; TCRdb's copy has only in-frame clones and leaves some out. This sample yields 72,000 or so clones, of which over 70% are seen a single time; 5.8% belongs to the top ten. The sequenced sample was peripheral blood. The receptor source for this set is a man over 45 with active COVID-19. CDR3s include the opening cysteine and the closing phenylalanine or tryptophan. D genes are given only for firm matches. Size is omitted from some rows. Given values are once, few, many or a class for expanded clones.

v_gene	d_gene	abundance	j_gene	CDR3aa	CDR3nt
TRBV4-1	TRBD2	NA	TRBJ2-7	CASSSLAGGTYEQYF	TGCGCCAGCAGCTCTCTAGCGGGGGGGACCTACGAGCAGTACTTC
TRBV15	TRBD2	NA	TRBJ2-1	CATSRGSWREGRDEQFF	TGTGCCACCAGCAGGGGCTCTTGGCGGGAGGGCAGGGATGAGCAGTTCTTC
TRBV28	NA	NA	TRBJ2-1	CASSQTQGGVYNEQFF	TGTGCCAGCAGCCAAACCCAGGGGGGCGTCTACAATGAGCAGTTCTTC
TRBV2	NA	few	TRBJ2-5	CASIYSQETQYF	TGTGCCAGCATCTATTCCCAAGAGACCCAGTACTTC
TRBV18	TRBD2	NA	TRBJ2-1	CASSPPSLAGGHDRFF	TGTGCCAGCTCACCACCCTCCCTAGCGGGAGGGCATGATAGGTTCTTC
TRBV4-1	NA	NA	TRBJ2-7	CASSQEPSTGTHFSYEQYF	TGCGCCAGCAGCCAAGAGCCTTCGACAGGGACTCATTTCTCCTACGAGCAGTACTTC
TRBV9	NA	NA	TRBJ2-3	CASSVLPREPRTATDTQYF	TGTGCCAGCAGCGTACTCCCCCGGGAACCCCGGACAGCCACAGATACGCAGTATTTT
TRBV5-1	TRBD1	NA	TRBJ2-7	CASSSGQGGEQYF	TGCGCCAGCAGCTCGGGACAGGGGGGAGAGCAGTACTTC
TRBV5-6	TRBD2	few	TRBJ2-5	CASSFRTSGRIGETQYF	TGTGCCAGCAGCTTCCGGACTAGCGGGAGGATTGGGGAGACCCAGTACTTC
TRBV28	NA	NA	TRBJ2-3	CASTLGGGPTDTQYF	TGTGCCAGCACCTTGGGGGGGGGCCCCACAGATACGCAGTATTTT
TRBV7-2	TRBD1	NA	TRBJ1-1	CASSENQGAEAFF	TGTGCCAGCAGCGAGAATCAGGGGGCTGAAGCTTTCTTT
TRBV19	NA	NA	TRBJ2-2	CASGGIAGSGELFF	TGTGCCAGTGGGGGGATTGCGGGGTCCGGGGAGCTGTTTTTT
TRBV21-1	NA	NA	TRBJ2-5	CASSGPTRKGETQYF	TGTGCCAGCAGCGGGCCGACTAGGAAAGGGGAGACCCAGTACTTC
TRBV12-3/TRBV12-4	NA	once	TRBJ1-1	CASKRDWNTEAFF	TGTGCCAGCAAACGGGACTGGAACACTGAAGCTTTCTTT
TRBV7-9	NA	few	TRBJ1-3	CASSLAGRVEGNTIYF	TGTGCCAGCAGCTTAGCGGGCAGGGTTGAAGGAAACACCATATATTTT
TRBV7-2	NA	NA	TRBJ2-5	CASSSTSLGTQYF	TGTGCCAGCAGCTCGACTAGTCTGGGGACCCAGTACTTC
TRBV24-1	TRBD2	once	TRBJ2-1	CATSDYRTSGDLNEQFF	TGTGCCACCAGTGATTATCGGACTAGCGGGGATTTGAATGAGCAGTTCTTC
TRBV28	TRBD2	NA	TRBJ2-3	CASSPPTSLADTQYF	TGTGCCAGCAGTCCACCGACTAGCCTCGCAGATACGCAGTATTTT
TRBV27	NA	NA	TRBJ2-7	CASSFSPLGRDFYEQYF	TGTGCCAGCAGTTTTAGTCCCCTGGGCAGGGATTTCTACGAGCAGTACTTC
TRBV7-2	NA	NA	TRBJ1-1	CASSPRRDTEAFF	TGTGCCAGCAGCCCCCGCAGGGATACTGAAGCTTTCTTT
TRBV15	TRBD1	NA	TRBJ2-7	CATSRLRTGSSYEQYF	TGTGCCACCAGCAGACTTAGGACAGGGAGCTCCTACGAGCAGTACTTC
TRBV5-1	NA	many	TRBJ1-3	CASSLGSMGNTIYF	TGCGCCAGCAGCTTGGGCAGTATGGGAAACACCATATATTTT
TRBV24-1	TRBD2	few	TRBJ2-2	CATSFRAGGARELFF	TGTGCCACCAGTTTTCGAGCGGGAGGTGCTCGGGAGCTGTTTTTT
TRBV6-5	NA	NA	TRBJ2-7	CASSRGTYEQYF	TGTGCCAGCAGCAGAGGGACTTACGAGCAGTACTTC
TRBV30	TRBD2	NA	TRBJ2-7	CAWSVRLAGGSYEQYF	TGTGCCTGGAGTGTACGACTAGCGGGAGGTTCCTACGAGCAGTACTTC
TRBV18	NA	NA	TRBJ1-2	CASSPPRTVANYGYTF	TGTGCCAGCTCACCACCGAGGACAGTGGCCAACTATGGCTACACCTTC
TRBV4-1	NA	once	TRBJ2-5	CASSQVLETQYF	TGCGCCAGCAGCCAAGTATTAGAGACCCAGTACTTC
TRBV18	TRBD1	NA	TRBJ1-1	CASSRGQGNTEAFF	TGTGCCAGCTCCCGCGGACAGGGTAACACTGAAGCTTTCTTT